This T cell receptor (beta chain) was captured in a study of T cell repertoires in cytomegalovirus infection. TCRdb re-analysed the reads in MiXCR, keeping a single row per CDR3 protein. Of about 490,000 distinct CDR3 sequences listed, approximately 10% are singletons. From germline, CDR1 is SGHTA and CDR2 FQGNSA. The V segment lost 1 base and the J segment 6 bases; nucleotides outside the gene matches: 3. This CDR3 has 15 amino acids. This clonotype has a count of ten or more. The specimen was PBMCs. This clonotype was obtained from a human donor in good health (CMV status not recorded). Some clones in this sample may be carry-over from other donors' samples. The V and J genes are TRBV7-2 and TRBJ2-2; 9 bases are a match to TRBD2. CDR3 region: CASSLGGGVAGELFF. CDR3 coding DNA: TGTGCCAGCAGCTTAGGCGGGGGGGTTGCCGGGGAGCTGTTTTTT.